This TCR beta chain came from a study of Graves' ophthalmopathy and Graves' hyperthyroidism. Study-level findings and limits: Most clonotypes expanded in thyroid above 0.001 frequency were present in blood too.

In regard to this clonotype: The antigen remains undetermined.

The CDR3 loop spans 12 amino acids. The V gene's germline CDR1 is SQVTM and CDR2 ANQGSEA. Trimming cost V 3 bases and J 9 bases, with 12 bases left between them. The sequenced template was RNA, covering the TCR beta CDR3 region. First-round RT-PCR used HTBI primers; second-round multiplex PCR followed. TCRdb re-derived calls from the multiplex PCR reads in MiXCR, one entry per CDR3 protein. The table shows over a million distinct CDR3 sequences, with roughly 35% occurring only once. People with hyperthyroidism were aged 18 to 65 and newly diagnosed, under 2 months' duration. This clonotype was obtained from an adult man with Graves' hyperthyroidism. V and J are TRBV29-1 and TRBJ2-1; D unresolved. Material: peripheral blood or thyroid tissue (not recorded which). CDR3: CSVEAAQSEQFF. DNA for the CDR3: TGCAGCGTTGAGGCTGCGCAAAGTGAGCAGTTCTTC.